This T cell receptor beta chain was obtained from a study of T cells in Graves' hyperthyroidism and ophthalmopathy. Per germline, CDR1 LGHNA and CDR2 YSLEER. Losses at the gene ends were 5 bases for V and 10 bases for J; bases not matched to a gene: 12. The CDR3 length is 15 residues. From RNA transcripts, TCR beta CDR3 regions were amplified. The HTBI primer set served for first-round RT-PCR of the TCR CDR3. TCRdb independently ran MiXCR on the multiplex PCR reads; one entry per CDR3 protein. The sample records some 500,000 distinct CDR3 sequences, around 15% being singletons. On this clonotype: The antigen remains undetermined.

Subjects with ophthalmopathy showed a Clinical Activity Score no lower than 3, a NOSPECS grade no lower than 4, and a duration shorter than 3 months. Any patient presenting with uncontrolled infection, other autoimmune disease, pregnancy or lactation was left out. The source of the PBMCs was approximately 10 ml of fresh peripheral blood. General study results and limits: Ophthalmopathy cases were set apart from stable hyperthyroidism by a 13 V-J model.

The TCR sequence derives from a woman in her 30s with Graves' ophthalmopathy. The sample consisted of blood. The J gene is TRBJ1-4, the V gene TRBV4-3, with TRBD1 matching 8 bases. This chain's CDR3 is CASSSTAAGTGKLFF. In nucleotides, the CDR3 is TGCGCCAGCAGCTCAACCGCCGCCGGGACAGGAAAACTGTTTTTT.